This passage covers 24 T cell receptor beta chains from one sample sequenced in a study of regulatory T cells in long-lasting Graves disease. The authors built TCR beta libraries using iRepertoire HTBI primers and Arm-PCR of CDR3 regions. TCRdb ran MiXCR on the multiplex PCR reads and lists one entry per CDR3 protein. Of 500,000 or so distinct CDR3 sequences in the sample, around 15% were seen once. The time point was: newly diagnosed GD, antithyroid drugs for less than 3 months. Isolated PBMC RNA provided the starting material for the TCR library. The sample also formed part of further work on T cells in Graves' hyperthyroidism and ophthalmopathy.

This material consisted of peripheral blood mononuclear cells (PBMCs), taken at new diagnosis, from a patient treated with antithyroid drugs. These receptors all stem from a woman aged 45-65 years with Graves disease.

This clonotype was seen at least ten times. At one boundary the junction diverges from the germline segment, which might be a read error. CDR3 DNA: TGTGCCAGCAGCTTAGTCGGGGTAGGCACAGATACGCAGTATTTT. It encodes CASSLVGVGTDTQYF. This sequence joins TRBV12-3 or TRBV12-4 and TRBJ2-3; D is possibly TRBD2 (5 bases). The CDR3 sequence is 15 residues long.

This clonotype was recorded a few times. The J gene is TRBJ2-7, the V gene TRBV6-1; D not resolved. V was trimmed by 7 bases and J by 3 bases, leaving 7 bases between them. Per germline, CDR1 MNHNS and CDR2 SASEGT. The CDR3 has 11 amino acids. CDR3 nucleotides: TGTGCCAGCAAACAAAACTACGAGCAGTACTTC. Its translation is CASKQNYEQYF.

This clonotype was recorded many times. CDR3 amino acids: CASSLTSGYFYEQYF. As DNA, the CDR3 is TGTGCCAGCAGCTTAACGTCAGGGTACTTCTACGAGCAGTACTTC. The chain is built from TRBV11-1 and TRBJ2-7, with D possibly TRBD1 on 5 matching bases. The germline V and J ends were trimmed by 2 bases and 3 bases, with 14 bases remaining between them. This CDR3 has 15 amino acids. Germline V gives CDR1 SGHAT, CDR2 FQDESV (reference sequence).

This clonotype was counted a few times. CDR3 loop: CASSRDGANVLTF. The CDR3 region has the DNA TGTGCCAGCTCGCGAGACGGGGCCAACGTCCTGACTTTC. The V gene is TRBV18, the J gene TRBJ2-6; D not resolved. CDR1 and CDR2 from the germline V gene are KGHSH and LQKENI. This CDR3 comprises 13 residues. Trimming took 6 bases from V and 4 from J, leaving 7 bases between them.

In its sample, this clonotype was seen a few times. This rearrangement joins TRBV20-1 to TRBJ2-7; 7 bases line up with TRBD1. The germline gives CDR1 DFQATT, CDR2 SNEGSKA (reference sequence). V dropped 0 bases and J dropped 2; count of bases not matched to a gene: 19. CDR3 size: 19 residues. In DNA form, the CDR3 reads TGCAGTGCTAGAGATGGTTCGTTTTCGGGACAGAATAAACCCTACGAGCAGTACTTC. Translating it yields CSARDGSFSGQNKPYEQYF.

The chain is built from TRBV7-3 and TRBJ2-3; D unclear. V was cut by 5 bases and J by 6 bases, with 12 bases left in between. The CDR3 sequence is 13 residues long. Germline lookup yields CDR1 SGHTA and CDR2 FQGTGA. CDR3 protein: CASSLSSLDTQYF. In DNA, the CDR3 is TGTGCCAGCAGCCTCTCGTCCTTGGATACGCAGTATTTT. Looking up the rest from reference TRBV7-3 and TRBJ2-3 gives the full variable domain: GAGVSQTPSNKVTEKGKYVELRCDPISGHTALYWYRQSLGQGPEFLIYFQGTGAADDSGLPNDRFFAVRPEGSVSTLKIQRTERGDSAVYLCASSLSSLDTQYFGPGTRLTVL.

This clonotype appeared many times. The genes are TRBV29-1 and TRBJ2-3; 10 bases fit TRBD2. Germline V lookup: CDR1 SQVTM, CDR2 ANQGSEA. J was trimmed by 3 bases and V by 4 bases; bases with no gene match: 13. The CDR3 length is 17 residues. The CDR3 DNA reads TGCAGCGTTGGGGCTAGCGGGAGTATCTTCTTTACAGATACGCAGTATTTT. Translated, it gives CSVGASGSIFFTDTQYF.

This clonotype was detected ten times or more. The genes are TRBV7-3 and TRBJ1-1; possibly TRBD1 for D (6 bases). The CDR3 has 13 amino acids. Trimming stripped 3 bases from V and 4 bases from J, with 9 bases between. Per the germline V gene, CDR1 is SGHTA and CDR2 is FQGTGA. DNA for the CDR3: TGTGCCAGCAGCTTTGGACAGAGCACTGAAGCTTTCTTT. It encodes CASSFGQSTEAFF.

This clonotype was seen repeatedly, ten times or more. The genes are TRBV2 and TRBJ2-7; D possibly uses TRBD1 or TRBD2 (5 bases each). The CDR3 totals 14 residues. V lost 7 bases to trimming and J lost 3 bases, with 16 bases between them. CDR1 and CDR2 (germline): SNHLY, FYNNEI. CDR3 sequence: CASNQGGRGYEQYF. The CDR3 DNA reads TGTGCCAGCAACCAGGGTGGCCGGGGCTACGAGCAGTACTTC.

This clonotype was picked up many times. The J gene is TRBJ1-5, the V gene TRBV12-3 or TRBV12-4; D not resolved. V shed 3 bases and J shed 2 bases, with 11 bases lying between them. The CDR3 is 15 amino acids. The CDR3, as DNA: TGTGCCAGCAGTTTTTCCCGGGGAGGCAATCAGCCCCAGCATTTT. This encodes CASSFSRGGNQPQHF.

The table lists this clonotype with a few counts. The rearrangement uses TRBV19 and TRBJ2-5; D could derive from TRBD1 or TRBD2 (5 bases each). Trimming pared 10 bases from V and 4 bases from J, leaving 22 bases between. This CDR3 is 15 amino acids long. Germline values: CDR1 LNHDA, CDR2 SQIVND (reference sequence). The CDR3 nucleotides read TGTGCCACGTCCCCTGGGGGAGCTAATCGAGAGACCCAGTACTTC. Its translation is CATSPGGANRETQYF.

Many counts were recorded for this clonotype. V gene TRBV27 combines with J gene TRBJ2-7; tentatively, D is TRBD2 (5 bases). This CDR3 contains 13 residues. The V and J ends lost 2 bases and 5 bases respectively, with 10 bases between them. The germline V gene has CDR1 MNHEY and CDR2 SMNVEV (reference sequence). Here the CDR3 DNA reads TGTGCCAGCAGTTTAGTCGGGAATCACGAGCAGTACTTC. Translating it yields CASSLVGNHEQYF.

The rearrangement joins TRBV7-6 to TRBJ2-3; 7 nucleotides align to TRBD2. The V gene's germline CDR1 is SGHVS and CDR2 FNYEAQ. Trimming removed 5 bases from V and 0 bases from J; junction bases left unmatched: 8. The CDR3 covers 16 residues. The CDR3 loop reads CASSRGRVPSTDTQYF. CDR3 bases: TGTGCCAGCAGCCGAGGGAGGGTCCCTAGCACAGATACGCAGTATTTT.

This clonotype was counted a few times. The V and J genes are TRBV20-1 and TRBJ2-6; 8 bases line up with TRBD2. Germline trimming cut 2 bases from V and 0 bases from J; bases unmatched to any gene: 6. The CDR3 consists of 17 residues. Germline assignment: CDR1 DFQATT and CDR2 SNEGSKA (reference sequence). The CDR3, as DNA: TGCAGTGCTAGACCGGCGGGGGGTCTCTCTGGGGCCAACGTCCTGACTTTC. Its translation: CSARPAGGLSGANVLTF.

This clonotype came up a few times. A much larger clone differs from this one at a single base, so this may be a read error. The V and J genes are TRBV11-2 and TRBJ2-7; D is unclear. Germline V gene sequence: CDR1 SGHAT, CDR2 FQNNGV. V lost 7 bases and J lost 2, with 12 bases in between. The CDR3 totals 13 residues. The CDR3 region has the DNA TGTGCCAGCAACGAGGTGTCAGCCTACGAGCAGTACTTC. Protein sequence: CASNEVSAYEQYF.

This clonotype showed up just a few times. One junction end does not reproduce the germline sequence, and a read error may be involved. The rearrangement joins TRBV19 to TRBJ1-5; TRBD1 might be the D (6 bases). CDR3 length equals 15 residues. Germline V gene data show CDR1 as LNHDA and CDR2 as SQIVND (reference sequence). CDR3: CTSSHRDTNNQPQHF. CDR3 in DNA: TGTACCAGTAGTCACCGGGACACGAACAATCAGCCCCAGCATTTT.

A few counts support this clonotype. The rearrangement links TRBV2 to TRBJ2-1, with TRBD2 identical over 8 bases. CDR3 length equals 15 residues. Trimming removed 7 bases from V and 1 base from J; junction bases left unmatched: 6. Germline V CDR1 and CDR2: SNHLY, FYNNEI. The CDR3 DNA reads TGTGCCAGCAAACTAGCGGTAAATTCCTACAATGAGCAGTTCTTC. Translating gives CASKLAVNSYNEQFF.

The V and J genes are TRBV10-3 and TRBJ2-3, with 8 nucleotides matching TRBD2. After removal of 6 bases from V and 1 base from J, the junction contained 9 bases not matched to a gene. Germline loops: CDR1 ENHRY, CDR2 SYGVKD. The CDR3 length is 16 residues. The CDR3, as DNA: TGTGCCATCAGCCTCGGAGGAGCGGGAGGCACAGATACGCAGTATTTT. Its translation: CAISLGGAGGTDTQYF.

This clonotype appeared many times. The chain carries TRBV28 and TRBJ2-7; D is unclear. V lost 5 bases and J 4 bases, leaving 12 bases between the germline ends. The CDR3 length is 13 residues. The V gene's germline CDR1 is MDHEN and CDR2 SYDVKM. This CDR3 reads CASSPPPMYEQYF. CDR3 nucleotides: TGTGCCAGCAGTCCCCCACCGATGTACGAGCAGTACTTC.

V is TRBV4-2 and J is TRBJ2-1; no clear D. V was shortened by 0 bases and J by 9 bases, with 12 bases between the two germline ends. The CDR3 is made up of 14 amino acids. Germline V CDR1 and CDR2: LGHNA, YNFKEQ. This CDR3 is CASSQDGLIPEQFF. The CDR3, as DNA: TGTGCCAGCAGCCAAGATGGGCTAATTCCTGAGCAGTTCTTC.

In regard to this clonotype: A read error is likely here: a far larger clone is one base away. V gene TRBV7-3 combines with J gene TRBJ2-5; possibly TRBD1 or TRBD2 for D (5 bases each). Germline CDR1 reads SGHTA; CDR2 reads FQGTGA. V was shortened by 6 bases and J by 11 bases, with 19 bases between the two germline ends. The length of the CDR3 is 13 residues. This CDR3 is CASSLGEYNEQYF. The CDR3 region has the DNA TGTGCCAGCAGTCTGGGGGAGTACAATGAGCAGTACTTC.

This clonotype was seen repeatedly, ten times or more. This chain uses TRBV11-1 with TRBJ2-1, with TRBD2 identical over 11 bases. Germline V gives CDR1 SGHAT, CDR2 FQDESV (reference sequence). The V gene end was trimmed by 5 bases and the J gene end by 0 bases; junction bases not matched to a gene: 0. The CDR3 spans 15 residues. The CDR3 loop is CASSGLAGSYNEQFF. The CDR3 bases are TGTGCCAGCAGCGGACTAGCGGGCTCCTACAATGAGCAGTTCTTC.

This clonotype has a count of ten or more. The J gene is TRBJ2-2, the V gene TRBV12-3 or TRBV12-4; 8 nucleotides line up with TRBD2. V trimming: 6 bases; J trimming: 6 bases; junction bases outside the gene matches: 9. The CDR3 has 15 amino acids. The CDR3 DNA sequence: TGTGCCAGCAGCCCGACGGGAGGGCCCTCCGGGGAGCTGTTTTTT. Its translation is CASSPTGGPSGELFF.

Remarks on this clonotype: A read error is likely here: a far larger clone is one base away. This CDR3 reads CASSLAAGGTLTGYNEQYF. CDR3 DNA: TGTGCCAGCAGTTTAGCGGCGGGAGGTACCCTGACTGGCTACAATGAGCAGTACTTC. V is TRBV28 and J is TRBJ2-7; TRBD2 aligns across 8 bases. CDR3 length equals 19 residues. Germline V gene lookup returns CDR1 MDHEN and CDR2 SYDVKM. V was clipped by 2 bases and J by 7 bases; unmatched bases: 22.